This TCR beta chain originates from a study of blood T cell repertoires in COVID-19. The overall study: The United States, Italy and Spain provided the acute and convalescent COVID-19 samples. PBMCs, B-cell-depleted T cells, or T cells were the source of the cDNA or gDNA that made up the material.

Per the authors' pipeline: Reference gene primer amplification gave estimated nucleated cell counts. Sequencing was performed with immunoSEQ multiplex PCR; in TCRdb, only in-frame clones are kept and a portion is missing. Clone size and V and J calls were adopted from that table, with D and trimming inferred from the DNA. The data contain hundreds of thousands of clones, around 89% of them singletons. The germline gives CDR1 MNHEY, CDR2 SVGAGI. This CDR3 is built from 14 residues. After removal of 10 bases from V and 1 base from J, the junction contained 9 bases not matched to a gene. Seattle patients were enrolled while actively infected and followed longitudinally.

The sample was peripheral blood. The chain links TRBV6-5 to TRBJ1-1, with TRBD1 identical over 7 bases. This receptor was taken from a woman between 50 and 59 years old with COVID-19, enrolled during active disease. The CDR3, as DNA: TGTGCCACAATTCTAGGGGGCTCGAACACTGAAGCTTTCTTT. Protein: CATILGGSNTEAFF.